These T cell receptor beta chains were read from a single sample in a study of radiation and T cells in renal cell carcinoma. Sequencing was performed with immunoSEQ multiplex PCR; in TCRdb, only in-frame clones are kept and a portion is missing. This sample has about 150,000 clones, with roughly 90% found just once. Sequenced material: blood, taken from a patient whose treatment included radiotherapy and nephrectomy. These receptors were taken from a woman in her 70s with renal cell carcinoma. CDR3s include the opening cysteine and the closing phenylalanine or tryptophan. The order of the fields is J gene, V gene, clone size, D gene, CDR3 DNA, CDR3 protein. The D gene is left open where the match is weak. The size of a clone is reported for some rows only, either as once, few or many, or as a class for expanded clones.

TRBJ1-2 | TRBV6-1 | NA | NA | TGTGCCACCTTAGACGGAGCTGTGTATGGCTACACCTTC | CATLDGAVYGYTF
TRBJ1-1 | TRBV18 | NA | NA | TGTGCCAGTAACCGACGGGGGAACACTGAAGCTTTCTTT | CASNRRGNTEAFF
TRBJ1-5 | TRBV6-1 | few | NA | TGTGCCAGCAATGGGGGAATCAGCAATCAGCCCCAGCATTTT | CASNGGISNQPQHF
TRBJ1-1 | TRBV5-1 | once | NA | TGCGCCAGCTGCGAGGGGCAGAACACTGAAGCTTTCTTT | CASCEGQNTEAFF
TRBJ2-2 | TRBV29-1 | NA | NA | TGCAGCGTTTCAAGGGGAGACAACACCGGGGAGCTGTTTTTT | CSVSRGDNTGELFF
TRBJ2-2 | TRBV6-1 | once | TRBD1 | TGTGCCAGCAGACAGGGGGCGGTCACCGGGGAGCTGTTTTTT | CASRQGAVTGELFF
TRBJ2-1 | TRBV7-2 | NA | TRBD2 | TGTGCCAGCAGCTTAGATAGGGCGGGGGTCCTTAGCTCCTACAATGAGCAGTTCTTC | CASSLDRAGVLSSYNEQFF
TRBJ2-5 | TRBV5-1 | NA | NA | TGCGCCAGCAGCCTGAATGACAGATTCGAGACCCAGTACTTC | CASSLNDRFETQYF
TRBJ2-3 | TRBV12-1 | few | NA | TGTGCCAGCAGCAGACCATTGGATACGCAGTATTTT | CASSRPLDTQYF
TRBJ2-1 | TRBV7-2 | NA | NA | TGTGCCAGCAGCTTAATGCAGGGTACGTACAATGAGCAGTTCTTC | CASSLMQGTYNEQFF
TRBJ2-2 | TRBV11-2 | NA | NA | TGTGCCAGCAGCTTAGATCGGTCCTTTCCCGGGGAGCTGTTTTTT | CASSLDRSFPGELFF
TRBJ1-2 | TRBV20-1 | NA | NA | TGCAGTGCTAGATCCCTCGAGTGGGACACCTTC | CSARSLEWDTF
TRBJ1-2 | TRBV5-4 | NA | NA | TGTGCCAGCAGCTTGGGAAGGGGCTATGGCTACACCTTC | CASSLGRGYGYTF
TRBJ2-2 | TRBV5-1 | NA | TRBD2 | TGCGCCAGCAGCGGGGGACTACGAAACACCGGGGAGCTGTTTTTT | CASSGGLRNTGELFF
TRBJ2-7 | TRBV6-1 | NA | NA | TGTGCCAGCAGTGAATATGAAAGAGCCCCCTACGAGCAGTACTTC | CASSEYERAPYEQYF
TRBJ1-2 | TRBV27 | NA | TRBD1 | TGTGCCAGCAGTTTAGGGGACAGGGAAACTGGCTACACCTTC | CASSLGDRETGYTF
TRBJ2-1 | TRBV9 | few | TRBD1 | TGTGCCAGCAGCGCCCCGGGACAGGGGGCGTTGGGTACCTACAATGAGCAGTTCTTC | CASSAPGQGALGTYNEQFF
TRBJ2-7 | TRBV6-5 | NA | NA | TGTGCCAGCAGTTACTCGAGAGACAGCTCCTACGAGCAGTACTTC | CASSYSRDSSYEQYF
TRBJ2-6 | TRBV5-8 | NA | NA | TGTGCCAGCAGCTTAGACGGGCATTGGGCCAACGTCCTGACTTTC | CASSLDGHWANVLTF
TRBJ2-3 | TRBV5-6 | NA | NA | TGTGCCAGCAGCTTGGTTCGGGGGGCAGGCACAGATACGCAGTATTTT | CASSLVRGAGTDTQYF
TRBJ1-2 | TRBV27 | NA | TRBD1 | TGTGCCAGCAGTTTGGGGACAGGGAGAGGCTACACCTTC | CASSLGTGRGYTF
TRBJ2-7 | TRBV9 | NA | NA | TGTGCCAGCAGCGTAGAGGGCAGAGGCGAGCAGTACTTC | CASSVEGRGEQYF